The clone carrying this T cell receptor (beta chain) was seen many times. This entry is derived from a study of T cells after yellow fever vaccination. One entry per CDR3 protein, called by TCRdb with MiXCR from the 5' RACE reads. The repertoire holds about 160,000 distinct CDR3 sequences, with 6% to 7.5% as singletons. This specimen was CD4+ T cells sorted from PBMCs, taken 5 days after the first yellow fever vaccination. This TCR came from a young man who received the YFV17D yellow fever vaccine.

The CDR3 loop is CASSAEVDQPQHF. In DNA form, the CDR3 reads TGTGCCAGCAGCGCGGAAGTGGATCAGCCCCAGCATTTT. The V gene is TRBV28, the J gene TRBJ1-5; D is unresolved. Trimming removed 6 bases at V and 5 bases at J, with 11 bases between. CDR3 length: 13 amino acids. Per the germline V gene, CDR1 is MDHEN and CDR2 is SYDVKM.